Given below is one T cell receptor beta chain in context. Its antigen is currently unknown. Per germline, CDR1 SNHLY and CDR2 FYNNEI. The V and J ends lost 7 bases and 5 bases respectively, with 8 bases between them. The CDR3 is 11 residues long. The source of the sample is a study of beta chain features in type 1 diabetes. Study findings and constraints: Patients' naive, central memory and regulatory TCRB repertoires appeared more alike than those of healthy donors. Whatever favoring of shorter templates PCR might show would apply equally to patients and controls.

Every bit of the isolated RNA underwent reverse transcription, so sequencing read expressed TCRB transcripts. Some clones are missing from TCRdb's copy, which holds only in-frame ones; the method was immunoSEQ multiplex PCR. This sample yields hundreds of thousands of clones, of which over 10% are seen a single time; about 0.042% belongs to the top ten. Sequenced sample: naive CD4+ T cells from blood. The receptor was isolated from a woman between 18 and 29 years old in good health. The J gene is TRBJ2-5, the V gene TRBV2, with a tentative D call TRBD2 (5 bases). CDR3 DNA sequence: TGTGCCAGCATGAGGGAGGAGACCCAGTACTTC. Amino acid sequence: CASMREETQYF.